The rows below give T cell receptor beta chains drawn from one sample of a study of PD-1 blockade in classical Hodgkin lymphoma. TCRdb's copy holds only in-frame clones and misses some; the assay was immunoSEQ multiplex PCR. The sample shows 90,000 to 120,000 clones, roughly nine tenths of them seen only once. The specimen was peripheral blood mononuclear cells (PBMCs), collected before the second cycle of nivolumab. The source is a human donor with classical Hodgkin lymphoma. Each CDR3 is given with its conserved first and last residue. Fields, in order: D gene, clone size, V gene, J gene, CDR3 protein, CDR3 DNA. D genes are given only for firm matches. The size field is filled for only some rows; it gives once, few, many or a size class.

.	.	TRBV15	TRBJ1-4	CATSRGGASEKLFF	TGTGCCACCAGCAGAGGTGGGGCGAGTGAAAAACTGTTTTTT
.	.	TRBV5-1	TRBJ1-2	CASSLEGARNYGYTF	TGCGCCAGCAGCTTGGAAGGAGCGAGAAACTATGGCTACACCTTC
.	.	TRBV14	TRBJ2-3	CASSPYSTDTQYF	TGTGCCAGCAGCCCTTACAGCACAGATACGCAGTATTTT
TRBD1	.	TRBV29-1	TRBJ2-1	CSARTGYNEQFF	TGCAGCGCCCGGACAGGGTACAATGAGCAGTTCTTC
TRBD1	.	TRBV7-9	TRBJ1-4	CASSLGQGARPANEKLFF	TGTGCCAGCAGCTTAGGGCAGGGGGCGCGTCCGGCTAATGAAAAACTGTTTTTT
TRBD1	.	TRBV19	TRBJ1-5	CASSLRGQRISNQPQHF	TGTGCCAGTAGCCTTCGGGGACAGAGGATCAGCAATCAGCCCCAGCATTTT
.	.	TRBV6-5	TRBJ1-1	CASRGGRSTEAFF	TGTGCCAGCAGGGGAGGTCGGAGCACTGAAGCTTTCTTT
.	.	TRBV5-8	TRBJ2-7	CASSLDFRGWPF	TGTGCCAGCAGCTTGGACTTCAGGGGCTGGCCCTTC
.	.	TRBV18	TRBJ2-1	CASTTQDNEQFF	TGTGCCAGTACGACTCAAGACAATGAGCAGTTCTTC
.	.	TRBV28	TRBJ1-5	CASSFGGSAGQGQPQHF	TGTGCCAGCAGTTTCGGGGGGTCGGCAGGGCAAGGACAGCCCCAGCATTTT
TRBD1	.	TRBV15	TRBJ2-7	CATSGTGNEQYF	TGTGCCACCAGCGGGACAGGGAACGAGCAGTACTTC
.	.	TRBV19	TRBJ1-1	CASSNQFGAGDTEAFF	TGTGCCAGTAGTAATCAGTTCGGGGCGGGGGACACTGAAGCTTTCTTT
.	.	TRBV5-8	TRBJ2-4	CASTRTLAKNIQYF	TGTGCCAGCACCAGGACTTTAGCCAAAAACATTCAGTACTTC
.	.	TRBV19	TRBJ1-2	CASSIGGGHFGGYTF	TGTGCCAGTAGTATAGGCGGAGGGCATTTTGGCGGCTACACCTTC
.	.	TRBV7-8	TRBJ1-5	CASSFRGGSNQPQHF	TGTGCCAGCAGCTTCCGGGGGGGGAGCAATCAGCCCCAGCATTTT
.	.	TRBV4-2	TRBJ2-3	CASSLTDTQYF	TGTGCCAGCAGTCTCACAGATACGCAGTATTTT
.	.	TRBV19	TRBJ2-2	CASSIVPGASTGELFF	TGTGCCAGTAGTATAGTGCCGGGGGCGAGCACCGGGGAGCTGTTTTTT
TRBD2	.	TRBV29-1	TRBJ2-1	CSVEVPSGSLDEQFF	TGCAGCGTTGAAGTACCAAGCGGGAGCTTGGATGAGCAGTTCTTC
TRBD2	.	TRBV5-1	TRBJ2-1	CASSGGTSGRDMNEQFF	TGCGCCAGCAGCGGGGGGACTAGCGGGAGGGACATGAATGAGCAGTTCTTC
TRBD1	.	TRBV19	TRBJ1-5	CASSFGQGNQPQHF	TGTGCCAGTAGTTTCGGACAGGGCAATCAGCCCCAGCATTTT
TRBD1	once	TRBV6-5	TRBJ2-2	CASSLGTGDTGELFF	TGTGCCAGCAGTTTAGGCACAGGGGACACCGGGGAGCTGTTTTTT
.	.	TRBV18	TRBJ1-3	CASSPPVLSGNTIYF	TGTGCCAGCTCACCACCGGTCCTCTCTGGAAACACCATATATTTT
.	.	TRBV9	TRBJ2-1	CASSTSAYGAGRDNEQFF	TGTGCCAGCAGCACATCCGCCTACGGGGCGGGAAGAGACAATGAGCAGTTCTTC
TRBD2	.	TRBV30	TRBJ2-7	CAWSASGTSGSYEQYF	TGTGCCTGGAGTGCCTCCGGGACTAGCGGGAGCTACGAGCAGTACTTC
TRBD2	.	TRBV30	TRBJ2-7	CAWRLAGGSEQYF	TGTGCCTGGAGACTGGCGGGAGGAAGCGAGCAGTACTTC
TRBD1	.	TRBV7-9	TRBJ1-1	CASSFPTGLVTEAFF	TGTGCCAGCAGCTTCCCGACAGGGTTGGTCACTGAAGCTTTCTTT
TRBD1	.	TRBV19	TRBJ2-1	CASSSGTGRFPHEQFF	TGTGCCAGTAGCTCCGGGACAGGGAGGTTTCCGCATGAGCAGTTCTTC
TRBD2	.	TRBV11-3	TRBJ2-1	CASSPAPSGRALRQFF	TGTGCCAGCAGCCCGGCCCCTAGCGGGAGGGCCCTACGGCAGTTCTTC
.	once	TRBV5-4	TRBJ1-3	CASSLTMGSLSGNTIYF	TGTGCCAGCAGCCTTACAATGGGCAGTCTCTCTGGAAACACCATATATTTT
.	few	TRBV7-2	TRBJ2-4	CASSRVGRVQNIQYF	TGTGCCAGCAGCCGGGTGGGCAGGGTGCAAAACATTCAGTACTTC
TRBD1	.	TRBV6-6	TRBJ2-2	CASSADRALTGELFF	TGTGCCAGCAGCGCTGACAGGGCTTTGACCGGGGAGCTGTTTTTT
TRBD2	.	TRBV7-2	TRBJ2-3	CASSPGLAGPGDTQYF	TGTGCCAGCAGCCCGGGACTAGCGGGACCCGGAGATACGCAGTATTTT
.	.	TRBV5-6	TRBJ2-5	CASSLRRAHQETQYF	TGTGCCAGCAGCTTGCGGCGGGCGCACCAAGAGACCCAGTACTTC
TRBD1	many	TRBV19	TRBJ2-3	CASSRTGGTDTQYF	TGTGCCAGTAGTCGGACAGGGGGCACAGATACGCAGTATTTT
.	.	TRBV15	TRBJ1-2	CATSREAVSNYGYTF	TGTGCCACCAGCAGAGAAGCAGTATCCAACTATGGCTACACCTTC
TRBD2	.	TRBV14	TRBJ2-7	CASSQGGRVEQYF	TGTGCCAGCAGCCAAGGCGGGAGGGTCGAGCAGTACTTC
.	.	TRBV4-1	TRBJ2-5	CASSQAGPGWAETQYF	TGCGCCAGCAGCCAAGCCGGGCCAGGGTGGGCAGAGACCCAGTACTTC
.	.	TRBV11-2	TRBJ2-2	CASSFQTPELFF	TGTGCCAGCAGCTTCCAAACGCCCGAGCTGTTTTTT
.	.	TRBV5-1	TRBJ2-5	CASSSQTWETQYF	TGCGCCAGCAGCTCCCAAACCTGGGAGACCCAGTACTTC
.	.	TRBV4-3	TRBJ2-7	CASSQVLASSYEQYF	TGCGCCAGCAGCCAAGTTTTGGCTAGCTCCTACGAGCAGTACTTC
.	.	TRBV18	TRBJ1-2	CASSLQEGDGYTF	TGTGCCAGCTCACTACAGGAGGGGGATGGCTACACCTTC
TRBD2	.	TRBV7-2	TRBJ2-3	CASSLSLAGGPQDTQYF	TGTGCCAGCAGCTTAAGTCTAGCGGGAGGGCCACAGGATACGCAGTATTTT
TRBD1	.	TRBV5-1	TRBJ2-1	CASSLAWDRVRVGDNEQFF	TGCGCCAGCAGCTTGGCCTGGGACAGGGTCAGGGTTGGCGACAATGAGCAGTTCTTC
TRBD1	.	TRBV19	TRBJ2-7	CASSAVTGGYEQYF	TGTGCCAGTAGTGCGGTGACAGGGGGCTACGAGCAGTACTTC
TRBD2	.	TRBV10-3	TRBJ2-3	CAISALAGGGRNTDTQYF	TGTGCCATCAGTGCCCTAGCGGGAGGTGGACGAAACACAGATACGCAGTATTTT
.	once	TRBV10-1	TRBJ2-7	CASSPINTDHEQYF	TGCGCCAGCAGTCCGATCAACACGGACCACGAGCAGTACTTC
TRBD1	.	TRBV30	TRBJ1-2	CAWSGTGGWGYTF	TGTGCCTGGAGTGGTACAGGGGGGTGGGGCTACACCTTC
TRBD2	.	TRBV7-2	TRBJ2-7	CASSSLAGGINEQYF	TGTGCCAGCAGCTCACTAGCGGGAGGAATAAACGAGCAGTACTTC
.	.	TRBV15	TRBJ2-3	CATSRRGGGSTTDTQYF	TGTGCCACCAGCAGAAGAGGCGGCGGTAGCACCACAGATACGCAGTATTTT
TRBD1	.	TRBV28	TRBJ2-1	CASSPGQGFNEQFF	TGTGCCAGCAGTCCGGGACAGGGTTTCAATGAGCAGTTCTTC
TRBD2	.	TRBV29-1	TRBJ2-3	CSVEPLATSTDTQYF	TGCAGCGTTGAACCACTAGCGACTAGCACAGATACGCAGTATTTT
.	.	TRBV7-2	TRBJ1-2	CASSYRYGYTF	TGTGCCAGCAGCTATCGCTATGGCTACACCTTC
.	.	TRBV27	TRBJ2-2	CASSQTGIGELFF	TGTGCCAGCAGTCAAACAGGGATCGGGGAGCTGTTTTTT
.	.	TRBV7-9	TRBJ2-4	CASSFEGQYAKNIQYF	TGTGCCAGCAGCTTCGAGGGGCAATATGCCAAAAACATTCAGTACTTC